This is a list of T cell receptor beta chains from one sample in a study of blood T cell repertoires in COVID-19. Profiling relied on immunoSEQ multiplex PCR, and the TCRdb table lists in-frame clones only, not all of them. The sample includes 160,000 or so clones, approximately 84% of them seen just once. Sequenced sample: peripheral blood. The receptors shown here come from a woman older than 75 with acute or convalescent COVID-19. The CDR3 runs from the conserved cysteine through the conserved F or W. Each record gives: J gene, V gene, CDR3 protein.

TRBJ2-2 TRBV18 CASSPPGRSGGTGELFF
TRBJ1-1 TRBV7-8 CASSIPGTVAEAFF
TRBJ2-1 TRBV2 CASSRSGGSSYNEQFF
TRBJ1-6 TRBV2 CASSDSTGNSPLHF
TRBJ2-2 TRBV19 CASSRASGRSFTGELFF
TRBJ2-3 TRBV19 CASSKAGGRDTQYF
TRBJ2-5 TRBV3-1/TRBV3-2 CASSQGSMRRETQYF
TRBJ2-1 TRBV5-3 CARSLKREVGNEQFF
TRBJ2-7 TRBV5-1 CASSLNGQGNYEQYF
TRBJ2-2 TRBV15 CATSRVYSGPGELFF
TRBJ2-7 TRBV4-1 CASSQDLTASYEQYF
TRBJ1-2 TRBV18 CASSQQGYGYTF
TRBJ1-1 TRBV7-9 CASSLQGENTEAFF
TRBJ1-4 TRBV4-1 CASSQEAQGGELFF
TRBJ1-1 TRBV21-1 CASSEGRDRNTEAFF
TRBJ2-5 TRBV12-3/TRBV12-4 CASSWQSETQYF
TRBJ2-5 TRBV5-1 CASSPGQFQETQYF
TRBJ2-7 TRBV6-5 CASSYSKVQREQYF
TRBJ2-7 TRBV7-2 CASSLQTGTGFHEQYF
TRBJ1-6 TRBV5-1 CASSLGQGNDGGSPLHF
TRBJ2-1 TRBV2 CASSDTTQYNEQFF
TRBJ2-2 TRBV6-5 CASSYDRQGVGGELFF
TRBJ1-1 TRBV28 CASSTGTGAWDTEAFF
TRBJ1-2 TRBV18 CASSPSNGQNNYGYTF
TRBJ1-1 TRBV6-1 CASSEAGTGGNTEAFF
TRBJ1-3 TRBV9 CASSREGVGGNTIYF
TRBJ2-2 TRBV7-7 CASSSSPGLGTGELFF
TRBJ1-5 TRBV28 CASSPPLRQPQHF
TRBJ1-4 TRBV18 CASSPQQNNEKLFF
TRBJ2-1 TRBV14 CASSQGALTNEQFF
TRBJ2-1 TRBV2 CASQVINEQFF
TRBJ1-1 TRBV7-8 CASSLGAGGSRTEAFF
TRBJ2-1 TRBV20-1 CSAGDNTYNEQFF
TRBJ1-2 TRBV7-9 CASSRNDRGYGYTF
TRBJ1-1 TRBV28 CASSPGQGNTEAFF
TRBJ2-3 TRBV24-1 CATSAGGGYTDTQYF
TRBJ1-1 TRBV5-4 CASNSITDTEAFF
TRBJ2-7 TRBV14 CASSLGGAAYEQYF
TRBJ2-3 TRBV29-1 CSVMRASGRGDTQYF
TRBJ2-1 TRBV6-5 CASGRGSGYEQFF
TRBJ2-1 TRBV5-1 CASSLADRVVMNEQFF
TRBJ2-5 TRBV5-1 CASSLLTGAMETQYF
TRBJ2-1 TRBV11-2 CASSFRTATNEQFF
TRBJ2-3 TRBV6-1 CASSVTSGSYTDTQYF
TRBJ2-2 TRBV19 CASTRQGNTGELFF
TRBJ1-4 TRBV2 CASSDMGAGEKLFF
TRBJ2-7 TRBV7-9 CASSLPGGEQYF
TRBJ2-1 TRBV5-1 CASSPGASYNEQFF
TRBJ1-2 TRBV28 CASRRDRLNYGYTF